This TCR beta chain was identified in a study of shared clonotypes between healthy human individuals. This clone is a singleton in its sample. What it binds is not known. The CDR3 has 15 residues. Germline loops: CDR1 SGHTS, CDR2 YDEGEE. Trimming at V came to 4 bases and at J to 5 bases, leaving 11 bases not matched to a gene. Assay: immunoSEQ multiplex PCR; the TCRdb copy retains only in-frame clones and omits some. This sample yields over 1.4 million clones, of which approximately 96% are seen a single time; 1.2% belongs to the top ten. Study-level findings and limits: Apart from blood, nothing was sampled; tissue repertoires likely differ.

The sample was naive CD4+ T cells sorted from blood. The subset here: CD45RA+ positively selected. V and J are TRBV5-8 and TRBJ1-1, with 7 bases fitting TRBD1. The receptor was derived from a man between 25 and 39 years old in good health. The CDR3 DNA reads as TGTGCCAGCAGCATTGGCGACAGGGTGACGACTGAAGCTTTCTTT. Encoded protein: CASSIGDRVTTEAFF.